This T cell receptor beta chain was sequenced in a study of OX40 agonist ivuxolimab in advanced cancers. Per germline, CDR1 SGHTS and CDR2 YDEGEE. The CDR3 has 15 residues. Germline trimming cut 0 bases from V and 4 bases from J; bases unmatched to any gene: 5. This table comes from immunoSEQ multiplex PCR, and its TCRdb copy is limited to in-frame clones, with some not included. There are 65,000 to 80,000 clones in the sample; about 88% occur only once, and over 0.35% lies in the top ten. In this sample, this clone turned up once. This clonotype originated in an adult with an advanced solid tumor such as melanoma, head and neck, liver or kidney cancer. The V call is TRBV5-8, the J call TRBJ2-5; 8 bases are shared with TRBD1. The sequencing used CD4+ or CD8+ T cells sorted from blood, collected in a trial of the OX40 agonist ivuxolimab. CDR3 bases: TGTGCCAGCAGCTTGGGGCTACAGGGGGTAGAGACCCAGTACTTC. Its translation is CASSLGLQGVETQYF.